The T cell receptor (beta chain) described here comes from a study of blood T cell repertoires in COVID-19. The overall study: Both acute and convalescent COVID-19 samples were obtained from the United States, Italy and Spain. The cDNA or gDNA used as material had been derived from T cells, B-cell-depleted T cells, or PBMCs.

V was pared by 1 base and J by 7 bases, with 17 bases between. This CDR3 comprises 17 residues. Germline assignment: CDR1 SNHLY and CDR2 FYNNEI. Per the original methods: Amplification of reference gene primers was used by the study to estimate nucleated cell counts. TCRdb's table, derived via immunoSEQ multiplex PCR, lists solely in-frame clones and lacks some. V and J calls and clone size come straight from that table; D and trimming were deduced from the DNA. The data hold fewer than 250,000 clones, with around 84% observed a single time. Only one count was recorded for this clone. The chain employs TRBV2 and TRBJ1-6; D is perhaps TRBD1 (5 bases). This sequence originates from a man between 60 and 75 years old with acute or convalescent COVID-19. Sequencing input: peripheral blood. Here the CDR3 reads CASSEVAGLKGNSPLHF. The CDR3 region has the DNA TGTGCCAGCAGTGAAGTCGCAGGGTTGAAGGGGAATTCACCCCTCCACTTT.